The 31 T cell receptor beta chains reported below all come from one sample, sequenced in a study of early T cells in non-severe SARS-CoV-2 infection (dated by TCRdb to the early 2020s). Libraries came from 5' RACE. Sequencing relied on a NextSeq 500. TCRdb itself trimmed the public reads at Q25 with fastp, ran MiXCR and retained productive beta chains. Each entry merges the rows of one CDR3 protein and shows their most common DNA and genes. This sample is represented by over 75,000 distinct CDR3 sequences; around 14% of them were singletons. 2% to 2.5% of the sample rests with the top ten. What was sequenced was whole blood. All receptors derive from an adult who was a healthcare worker with PCR-confirmed SARS-CoV-2 infection or an uninfected control (not recorded which).

V usage is TRBV20-1 and J usage is TRBJ2-3; TRBD1 agrees at 10 bases. Germline V gives CDR1 DFQATT, CDR2 SNEGSKA (reference sequence). The ends lost 5 bases at V and 2 bases at J; junction bases unmatched: 4. The length of the CDR3 is 14 residues. This CDR3 is CSAAGQGNTDTQYF. The DNA of the CDR3 is TGCAGTGCTGCGGGACAGGGGAACACAGATACGCAGTATTTT.

This clonotype was observed at least ten times. This chain links TRBV9 with TRBJ2-3; 7 bases align to TRBD2. The CDR3 sequence is 15 residues long. Per germline, CDR1 SGDLS and CDR2 YYNGEE. The J segment lost 1 base and the V segment lost 3 bases, leaving 5 bases of the junction unmatched. As DNA, the CDR3 is TGTGCCAGCAGCGCGCGCAGCGGGGGCACAGATACGCAGTATTTT. Translation: CASSARSGGTDTQYF.

In this sample, this clonotype turned up a few times. The CDR3 region is CASSLGVAETQYF. DNA for the CDR3: TGCGCCAGCAGCTTGGGGGTCGCAGAGACCCAGTACTTC. This chain links TRBV5-1 with TRBJ2-5; D gene ambiguous. Germline V CDR1 and CDR2: SGHRS, YFSETQ. V was clipped by 0 bases and J by 4 bases, with 7 bases between them. The CDR3 extends over 13 amino acids.

The chain recombines TRBV5-1 with TRBJ1-6; 8 nucleotides match TRBD1. The germline CDR1 and CDR2 sequences are SGHRS and YFSETQ. Trimming at V came to 2 bases and at J to 10 bases, leaving 8 bases not matched to a gene. The CDR3 sequence is 15 residues long. CDR3 nucleotide sequence: TGCGCCAGCAGCTTACTGACAGGGGAAAACTCACCCCTCCACTTT. This codes for CASSLLTGENSPLHF.

This clonotype has only a few counts. The junction differs from germline at one of its ends, possibly a read error. The CDR3 nucleotides are TGCGCCAGCCGCTTCGAGGGGAACACCGGGGAGCTGTTTTTT. This codes for CASRFEGNTGELFF. V and J are TRBV5-1 and TRBJ2-2, with a possible D match to TRBD2 (5 bases). CDR3 length equals 14 residues. Looked up from germline, CDR1 is SGHRS and CDR2 is YFSETQ.

V usage is TRBV7-3 and J usage is TRBJ2-1; 14 bases agree with TRBD2. Germline CDR1 reads SGHTA; CDR2 reads FQGTGA. This CDR3 comprises 15 residues. The ends lost 5 bases at V and 9 bases at J; junction bases unmatched: 6. In DNA form, the CDR3 reads TGTGCCAGCAGCCCACGACTAGCGGGGGGGTTTGAGCAGTTCTTC. Its protein is CASSPRLAGGFEQFF.

This clonotype was observed a handful of times. The chain joins TRBV7-2 to TRBJ1-2; the D gene is possibly TRBD1 (5 bases). The V end was cut by 1 base, the J end by 9 bases, with 15 bases between. Germline CDR1 and CDR2: SGHTA and FQGNSA. The CDR3 is 14 residues long. CDR3 DNA: TGTGCCAGCAGCTTAGGAGGGACCGAGTTCAGCTACACCTTC. It specifies CASSLGGTEFSYTF.

CDR3 region: CASSPTGHKFQETQYF. The CDR3 bases are TGTGCCAGCAGCCCCACGGGACATAAATTCCAAGAGACCCAGTACTTC. This sequence joins TRBV11-2 and TRBJ2-5; TRBD1 might be the D (6 bases). Deletions cut 5 bases from V and 1 base from J, with 17 bases between. The length of the CDR3 is 16 residues. CDR1 is SGHAT, CDR2 FQNNGV, per germline.

The rearrangement joins TRBV5-8 to TRBJ1-2; D gene ambiguous. CDR1 is SGHTS, CDR2 YDEGEE, per germline. The ends were cut back, 4 bases at V and 7 bases at J, with 17 bases in the middle. The CDR3 length is 14 residues. The CDR3 DNA sequence: TGTGCCAGCAGCCTCAGGCCGGTGTCTGGTGGCTACACCTTC. Translation gives CASSLRPVSGGYTF.

This clonotype came up many times. The CDR3 sequence is CASSYSKGELFF. Here the CDR3 DNA reads TGTGCCAGCAGTTACTCGAAAGGGGAGCTGTTTTTT. The chain recombines TRBV6-6 with TRBJ2-2; D unclear. Trimming stripped 0 bases from V and 8 bases from J, with 4 bases between. This CDR3 has 12 residues. Germline V gene lookup returns CDR1 MNHNY and CDR2 SVGAGI (reference sequence).

The genes are TRBV7-3 and TRBJ2-1; D uncertain. V was cut by 4 bases and J by 4 bases, with 11 bases left in between. Germline assignment: CDR1 SGHTA and CDR2 FQGTGA. CDR3 length: 14 residues. Here the CDR3 reads CASSSTRKYNEQFF. Written as DNA, the CDR3 is TGTGCCAGCAGCTCCACACGAAAATACAATGAGCAGTTCTTC. The variable domain in full, completed from reference TRBV7-3 and TRBJ2-1, reads GAGVSQTPSNKVTEKGKYVELRCDPISGHTALYWYRQSLGQGPEFLIYFQGTGAADDSGLPNDRFFAVRPEGSVSTLKIQRTERGDSAVYLCASSSTRKYNEQFFGPGTRLTVL.

This clonotype was detected ten times or more. The chain couples TRBV4-2 to TRBJ2-3; 10 nucleotides agree with TRBD2. V lost 2 bases to trimming and J lost 0 bases; unmatched junction nucleotides: 11. CDR3 size: 19 residues. Germline CDR1 LGHNA, CDR2 YNFKEQ. CDR3 sequence: CASSQRVASGGASTDTQYF. The CDR3 DNA reads as TGTGCCAGCAGCCAAAGGGTCGCTAGCGGGGGTGCTAGCACAGATACGCAGTATTTT.

This clonotype has a handful of counts. The CDR3 is CASSRSTGDPPYEQYF. As DNA, the CDR3 is TGTGCCAGCAGCCGCTCAACAGGGGATCCGCCCTACGAGCAGTACTTC. The chain couples TRBV11-2 to TRBJ2-7, with 7 bases fitting TRBD1. CDR3 size: 16 residues. Germline lookup yields CDR1 SGHAT and CDR2 FQNNGV. Trimming took 5 bases from V and 2 from J; bases not matched to a gene: 12.

The chain employs TRBV28 and TRBJ2-1; D is unclear. V shed 5 bases and J shed 0 bases, with 14 bases lying between them. The CDR3 is made up of 16 amino acids. Germline V gene data show CDR1 as MDHEN and CDR2 as SYDVKM. The CDR3 sequence: CASSPDPRSSYNEQFF. Written as DNA, the CDR3 is TGTGCCAGCAGTCCTGACCCCCGTAGCTCCTACAATGAGCAGTTCTTC.

This clonotype was detected many times. The chain couples TRBV7-9 to TRBJ1-1; D uncertain. This CDR3 has 15 residues. The ends were cut back, 5 bases at V and 3 bases at J, with 16 bases in the middle. Germline V gene lookup returns CDR1 SEHNR and CDR2 FQNEAQ (reference sequence). This CDR3 reads CASSPRWGSDTEAFF. The CDR3 DNA reads TGTGCCAGCAGCCCGAGGTGGGGTTCGGACACTGAAGCTTTCTTT.

The gene calls are TRBV3-2 and TRBJ2-2; TRBD1 reflects the table's D call only, with no check against the DNA. TRBV3-2 is termed a pseudogene. This CDR3 contains 16 residues. For the CDR3, the DNA is TGTGCCAGCAGCCGTCGGGACCACCCCTTAACCGGGGAGCTGTTTTTT. The encoded protein is CASSRRDHPLTGELFF.

This chain links TRBV12-3 or TRBV12-4 with TRBJ1-1; 8 bases align to TRBD1. Trimming took 5 bases from V and 5 from J; bases not matched to a gene: 13. CDR3 size: 16 residues. The CDR3 sequence is CASSPTGRQGRTEAFF. In DNA form, the CDR3 reads TGTGCCAGCAGTCCCACGGGGAGACAGGGGCGGACTGAAGCTTTCTTT.

This clonotype was seen more than once but under ten times. V and J are TRBV5-5 and TRBJ2-4; 7 bases line up with TRBD2. V trimming: 0 bases; J trimming: 0 bases; junction bases outside the gene matches: 3. This CDR3 is built from 16 residues. The germline CDR1 and CDR2 sequences are SGHKS and YYEKEE (reference sequence). The CDR3 nucleotides are TGTGCCAGCAGCTTGGAGCGGGGACTAGCCAAAAACATTCAGTACTTC. Protein sequence: CASSLERGLAKNIQYF.

This clonotype came up a few times. CDR3 loop: CASSVSGQGSGDGYTF. CDR3 nucleotide sequence: TGTGCCAGCAGCGTAAGCGGACAGGGGTCCGGGGATGGCTACACCTTC. The chain couples TRBV9 to TRBJ1-2; TRBD1 agrees at 9 bases. CDR1 is SGDLS and CDR2 is YYNGEE in the germline V gene. The CDR3 loop spans 16 amino acids. Losses at the gene ends were 1 base for V and 6 bases for J; bases not matched to a gene: 10.

As to this clonotype: This may arise from a read error, as a much more abundant clone is one base away. The chain is built from TRBV7-2 and TRBJ1-2; TRBD1 matches 7 bases. The CDR3 sequence is 14 residues long. V lost 2 bases, J lost 6 bases, and 6 bases stayed unmatched. The germline V gene has CDR1 SGHTA and CDR2 FQGNSA. The CDR3: CASSLFRQGDGYTF. The CDR3 DNA sequence: TGTGCCAGCAGCTTATTCCGGCAGGGGGATGGCTACACCTTC.

This clonotype was seen only once. A much larger clonotype is one base distant, so this may be a read error. The chain uses TRBV6-5 and TRBJ2-7, with 8 bases fitting TRBD1. Germline V CDR1 and CDR2: MNHEY, SVGAGI. The CDR3 is made up of 14 amino acids. This CDR3 reads CASSYNQGALERYF. The CDR3 bases are TGTGCCAGCAGTTACAATCAGGGGGCCTTGGAGCGGTACTTC.

The V and J genes are TRBV5-4 and TRBJ2-5, with 8 bases lining up with TRBD2. Germline V lookup: CDR1 SGHNT, CDR2 YYREEE (reference sequence). The CDR3 contains 15 residues. J lost 7 bases, V lost 2 bases, and 10 bases had no gene match. CDR3 nucleotides: TGTGCCAGCAGCTTAGCGGGGGCCGAGCAACGGACCCAGTACTTC. This encodes CASSLAGAEQRTQYF. The variable domain in full, completed from reference TRBV5-4 and TRBJ2-5, reads ETGVTQSPTHLIKTRGQQVTLRCSSQSGHNTVSWYQQALGQGPQFIFQYYREEENGRGNFPPRFSGLQFPNYSSELNVNALELDDSALYLCASSLAGAEQRTQYFGPGTRLLVL.

The V gene is TRBV28, the J gene TRBJ2-1, with D perhaps TRBD1 (5 bases). V shed 1 base and J shed 4 bases, with 8 bases lying between them. The germline CDR1 and CDR2 sequences are MDHEN and SYDVKM. This CDR3 spans 14 amino acids. The CDR3 DNA is TGTGCCAGCAGTTTATCAGGGATTTACAATGAGCAGTTCTTC. Its translation is CASSLSGIYNEQFF.

This clonotype has just a few counts. The rearrangement links TRBV7-9 to TRBJ1-1; D ambiguous. Germline CDR1 and CDR2: SEHNR and FQNEAQ (reference sequence). Trimming pared 1 base from V and 3 bases from J, leaving 18 bases between. There are 17 residues in the CDR3. CDR3 in amino acids: CASSLEVGIWPHTEAFF. DNA for the CDR3: TGTGCCAGCAGCTTAGAGGTCGGCATATGGCCCCACACTGAAGCTTTCTTT. Supplemented by reference TRBV7-9 and TRBJ1-1, the full variable domain reads DTGVSQNPRHKITKRGQNVTFRCDPISEHNRLYWYRQTLGQGPEFLTYFQNEAQLEKSRLLSDRFSAERPKGSFSTLEIQRTEQGDSAMYLCASSLEVGIWPHTEAFFGQGTRLTVV.

This rearrangement joins TRBV20-1 to TRBJ2-5, with D uncertain. There are 13 residues in the CDR3. V lost 6 bases to trimming and J lost 2 bases, with 13 bases between them. CDR1 and CDR2 (germline): DFQATT, SNEGSKA (reference sequence). CDR3 DNA: TGCAGTGCCCCGAAGGGCTCGCAAGAGACCCAGTACTTC. Translating gives CSAPKGSQETQYF.

This clonotype occurred a few times. The gene calls are TRBV5-5 and TRBJ1-1; D ambiguous. Trimming took off 5 bases at V and 1 base at J, with 9 bases between the two ends. CDR1 and CDR2 (germline): SGHKS, YYEKEE (reference sequence). CDR3 length equals 13 residues. The DNA for the CDR3 is TGTGCCAGCAGAGGGTCGGGGAACACTGAAGCTTTCTTT. It encodes CASRGSGNTEAFF.

This clonotype has at least ten counts. V usage is TRBV7-9 and J usage is TRBJ2-6; a possible D gene is TRBD1 (6 bases). This CDR3 is 16 amino acids long. With 10 bases removed from V and 2 bases from J, the gap between germline ends came to 18 bases. The V gene's germline CDR1 is SEHNR and CDR2 FQNEAQ (reference sequence). The CDR3 region is CATPETPGAGANVLTF. CDR3 DNA sequence: TGTGCCACCCCCGAGACCCCAGGGGCTGGGGCCAACGTCCTGACTTTC.

This clonotype was seen repeatedly, ten times or more. V is TRBV5-1 and J is TRBJ2-5; 10 nucleotides align to TRBD2. This CDR3 comprises 16 residues. Germline-derived CDR1 and CDR2 are SGHRS and YFSETQ. V lost 4 bases to trimming and J lost 3 bases; unmatched junction nucleotides: 9. The CDR3 bases are TGCGCCAGCAGCCCACCTAGCGGGGGAGGAGAAGAGACCCAGTACTTC. It codes for CASSPPSGGGEETQYF.

The DNA of the CDR3 is TGTGCCAGTAGTACATCACAGGGTGGGCAGCCCCAGCATTTT. This encodes CASSTSQGGQPQHF. The chain combines TRBV19 with TRBJ1-5; D might be TRBD1 (6 bases). Trimming shortened V by 4 bases and J by 7 bases, and 14 bases separated the two germline ends. CDR1 LNHDA and CDR2 SQIVND come from the germline V gene (reference sequence). This CDR3 comprises 14 residues.

Ten or more counts support this clonotype. The chain has TRBV5-4 and TRBJ2-2; 8 nucleotides line up with TRBD2. Germline V gene lookup returns CDR1 SGHNT and CDR2 YYREEE (reference sequence). This CDR3 spans 15 amino acids. Trimming removed 4 bases from V and 5 bases from J; junction bases left unmatched: 7. As DNA, the CDR3 is TGTGCCAGCAGCCTACTAGCGGATGTGACCGGGGAGCTGTTTTTT. It encodes CASSLLADVTGELFF. Supplemented by reference TRBV5-4 and TRBJ2-2, the full variable domain reads ETGVTQSPTHLIKTRGQQVTLRCSSQSGHNTVSWYQQALGQGPQFIFQYYREEENGRGNFPPRFSGLQFPNYSSELNVNALELDDSALYLCASSLLADVTGELFFGEGSRLTVL.

This clonotype was counted many times. The genes are TRBV7-8 and TRBJ2-3; no definite D call. The ends were cut back, 6 bases at V and 4 bases at J, with 14 bases in the middle. This CDR3 has 14 amino acids. CDR1 is SGHVS and CDR2 is FQNEAQ in the germline V gene. The CDR3 DNA sequence: TGTGCCAGCAGTCAATTTTCGAACTCAGATACGCAGTATTTT. Its protein is CASSQFSNSDTQYF.